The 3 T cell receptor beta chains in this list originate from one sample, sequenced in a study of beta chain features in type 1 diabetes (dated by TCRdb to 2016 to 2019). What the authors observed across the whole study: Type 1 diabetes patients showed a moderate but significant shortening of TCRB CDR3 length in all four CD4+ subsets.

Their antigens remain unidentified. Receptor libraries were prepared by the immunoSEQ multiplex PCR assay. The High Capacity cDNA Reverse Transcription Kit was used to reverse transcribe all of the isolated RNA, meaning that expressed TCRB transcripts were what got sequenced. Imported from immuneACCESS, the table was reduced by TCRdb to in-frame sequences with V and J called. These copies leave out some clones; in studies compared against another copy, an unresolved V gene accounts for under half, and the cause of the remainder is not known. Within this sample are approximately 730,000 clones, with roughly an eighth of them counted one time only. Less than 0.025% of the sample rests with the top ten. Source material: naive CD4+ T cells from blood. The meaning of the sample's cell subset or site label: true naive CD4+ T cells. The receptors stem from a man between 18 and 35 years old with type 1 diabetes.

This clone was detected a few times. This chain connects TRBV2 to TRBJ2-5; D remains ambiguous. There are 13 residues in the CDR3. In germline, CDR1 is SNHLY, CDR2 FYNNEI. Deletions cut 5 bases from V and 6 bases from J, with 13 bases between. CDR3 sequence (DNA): TGTGCCAGCAGTCTTCTAGAGAGGCAGACCCAGTACTTC. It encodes CASSLLERQTQYF. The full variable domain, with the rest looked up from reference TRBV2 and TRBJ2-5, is EPEVTQTPSHQVTQMGQEVILRCVPISNHLYFYWYRQILGQKVEFLVSFYNNEISEKSEIFDDQFSVERPDGSNFTLKIRSTKLEDSAMYFCASSLLERQTQYFGPGTRLLVL.

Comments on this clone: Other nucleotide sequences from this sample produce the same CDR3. The CDR3 DNA sequence: TGTGCCAGCAGCCCCGGGACCTCGTACGAGCAGTACTTC. It yields the protein CASSPGTSYEQYF. This chain connects TRBV28 to TRBJ2-7; TRBD1 or TRBD2 may be the D gene (5 bases each). Germline lookup yields CDR1 MDHEN and CDR2 SYDVKM. The length of the CDR3 is 13 residues. V was shortened by 6 bases and J by 4 bases, with 13 bases between the two germline ends.

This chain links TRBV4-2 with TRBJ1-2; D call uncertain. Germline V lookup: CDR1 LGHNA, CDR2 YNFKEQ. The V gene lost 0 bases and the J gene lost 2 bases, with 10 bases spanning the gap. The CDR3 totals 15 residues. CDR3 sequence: CASSQEARVNYGYTF. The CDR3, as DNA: TGTGCCAGCAGCCAAGAAGCAAGGGTCAACTATGGCTACACCTTC.